The entry below gives a single T cell receptor (beta chain) sequence along with its context. The sample is drawn from a study of OX40 agonist ivuxolimab in advanced cancers. Germline trimming cut 3 bases from V and 9 bases from J; bases unmatched to any gene: 13. Germline V CDR1 and CDR2: SGHNT, YYREEE (reference sequence). The CDR3 runs to 15 residues. Blood sampling was done at baseline, cycle 4 day 1, and cycle 7 day 1. Sequenced by immunoSEQ multiplex PCR; TCRdb stores in-frame clones only, minus some. The sample holds 65,000 to 100,000 clones, 70% to 85% seen once. This sample comprised CD4+ or CD8+ T cells sorted from blood, obtained in a trial of the OX40 agonist ivuxolimab. This sequence joins TRBV5-4 and TRBJ2-5; 8 bases match TRBD1. This TCR was sampled from an adult with an advanced solid tumor such as melanoma, head and neck, liver or kidney cancer. The CDR3 is CASSSQTGVEAAQYF. Written as DNA, the CDR3 is TGTGCCAGCAGCTCCCAGACAGGGGTCGAGGCGGCCCAGTACTTC.